This entry lists 21 T cell receptor beta chains sequenced from one sample in a study of CXCR3-negative and CXCR3-positive naive CD8 T cells. Notes on the study in general: Relative to CXCR3-negative naive cells, CXCR3-positive naive cells had more hydrophobic TRB CDR3s.

In preparing the TRB cDNA libraries, 5' RACE with UMI labels was used. From its re-call of the 5' RACE reads, TCRdb lists each CDR3 protein once, without DNA. The specimen's table records tens of thousands of distinct CDR3 sequences. No antigens are known for them. Input material: naive CXCR3+ CD8+ T cells from blood. Stated subset: CD45RO-CCR7+CD27+CD95- naive CD8+ T cells expressing CXCR3 (TNR3+). All receptors come from a human donor in good health. Some clones in this sample may be carry-over from other donors' samples.

This rearrangement joins TRBV28 to TRBJ2-1. The CDR3 sequence is 13 residues long. Germline values: CDR1 MDHEN, CDR2 SYDVKM. This CDR3 is CASSLRVYNEQFF.

J is TRBJ2-2 and V is TRBV2. The CDR3 is 13 residues long. CDR1 and CDR2 (germline): SNHLY, FYNNEI. Here the CDR3 reads CASVGQNTGELFF.

This chain links TRBV7-8 with TRBJ2-3; as DNA is missing, the TRBD2 call by TCRdb cannot be tested. Looked up from germline, CDR1 is SGHVS and CDR2 is FQNEAQ. The CDR3 has 16 amino acids. The CDR3 sequence: CASSLGLLADTDTQYF.

The gene calls are TRBV20-1 and TRBJ2-3; TCRdb selects TRBD2, and the lack of DNA leaves this call unchecked. The CDR3 spans 14 residues. Germline V gene lookup returns CDR1 DFQATT and CDR2 SNEGSKA (reference sequence). CDR3 loop: CSASAAGSLHTQYF.

The chain employs TRBV19 and TRBJ2-2; TCRdb outputs TRBD1, but without DNA this stays unchecked. Germline loops: CDR1 LNHDA, CDR2 SQIVND (reference sequence). This CDR3 has 14 residues. CDR3 sequence: CASSKVWGTGELFF.

The V gene is TRBV3-1, the J gene TRBJ2-3. The CDR3 sequence is 16 residues long. CDR1 is LGHDT, CDR2 YNNKEL, per germline (reference sequence). This CDR3 reads CASSQEARENTDTQYF.

The V and J genes are TRBV29-1 and TRBJ2-7. This CDR3 region has 13 residues. CDR1 SQVTM and CDR2 ANQGSEA come from the germline V gene. The CDR3 loop reads CSVESGGSYEQYF.

The chain is built from TRBV6-6 and TRBJ1-5; the TCRdb call, TRBD1, lacks DNA for checking. This CDR3 spans 17 amino acids. The V gene's germline CDR1 is MNHNY and CDR2 SVGAGI (reference sequence). The CDR3 reads CASSLTPPETGNKPQHF.

J is TRBJ2-1 and V is TRBV14; as DNA is missing, the TRBD1 call by TCRdb cannot be tested. There are 15 residues in the CDR3. CDR1 SGHDN and CDR2 FVKESK come from the germline V gene. CDR3 protein: CASSQEWGAYNEQFF.

V usage is TRBV9 and J usage is TRBJ1-2. Germline CDR1 SGDLS, CDR2 YYNGEE. The CDR3 is 15 amino acids. CDR3 residues: CASSARDSLNYGYTF. Using reference TRBV9 and TRBJ1-2 for the parts outside the CDR3, the full variable domain is DSGVTQTPKHLITATGQRVTLRCSPRSGDLSVYWYQQSLDQGLQFLIQYYNGEERAKGNILERFSAQQFPDLHSELNLSSLELGDSALYFCASSARDSLNYGYTFGSGTRLTVV.

The chain couples TRBV9 to TRBJ2-1. This CDR3 has 12 residues. Germline lookup yields CDR1 SGDLS and CDR2 YYNGEE. CDR3 sequence reads: CASSVGRNEQFF. Full variable domain (missing parts from reference TRBV9 and TRBJ2-1): DSGVTQTPKHLITATGQRVTLRCSPRSGDLSVYWYQQSLDQGLQFLIQYYNGEERAKGNILERFSAQQFPDLHSELNLSSLELGDSALYFCASSVGRNEQFFGPGTRLTVL.

V and J are TRBV3-1 and TRBJ2-5; TCRdb's D call of TRBD1 is untestable without DNA. This CDR3 contains 13 residues. The V gene's germline CDR1 is LGHDT and CDR2 YNNKEL (reference sequence). The CDR3 sequence is CASSRTNQETQYF.

The rearrangement links TRBV20-1 to TRBJ2-1; absent DNA, TCRdb's TRBD1 call cannot be checked. The CDR3 contains 14 residues. Germline lookup yields CDR1 DFQATT and CDR2 SNEGSKA (reference sequence). The CDR3: CSASFYQGAVEQFF.

The V gene is TRBV20-1, the J gene TRBJ2-3; checking the TCRdb D call of TRBD1 is not possible without DNA. CDR1 and CDR2 (germline): DFQATT, SNEGSKA (reference sequence). The CDR3 is 15 residues long. CDR3 amino acids: CSAIPDRGPGDTQYF.

The chain is built from TRBV28 and TRBJ1-1; TCRdb returns TRBD1, unconfirmable since there is no DNA. Germline V gene lookup returns CDR1 MDHEN and CDR2 SYDVKM. The CDR3 loop spans 15 amino acids. The CDR3 region is CASKPSGTGVTEAFF.

This rearrangement joins TRBV5-1 to TRBJ1-1; lacking DNA, the TRBD1 call made by TCRdb goes unchecked. This CDR3 is 14 amino acids long. CDR1 and CDR2 from the germline V gene are SGHRS and YFSETQ. CDR3: CASSTDSIGTEAFF.

The chain uses TRBV5-1 and TRBJ2-3; TCRdb's D gene call, TRBD1, goes unchecked for lack of DNA. This CDR3 spans 15 amino acids. Germline lookup yields CDR1 SGHRS and CDR2 YFSETQ. The CDR3 here is CASSPPRGGEDTQYF.

The rearrangement uses TRBV10-3 and TRBJ1-1. Germline assignment: CDR1 ENHRY and CDR2 SYGVKD. The CDR3 sequence is 13 residues long. The CDR3 here is CAINLDGNTEAFF.

The chain carries TRBV29-1 and TRBJ2-1; absent DNA, TCRdb's TRBD1 call cannot be checked. The CDR3 extends over 12 amino acids. Germline V CDR1 and CDR2: SQVTM, ANQGSEA. The CDR3 here is CSASGDDYEQFF.

The V and J genes are TRBV15 and TRBJ2-7. The germline V gene encodes CDR1 LNHNV and CDR2 YYDKDF (reference sequence). The CDR3 is 13 residues long. This CDR3 is CATSRGSSYEQYF.

The rearrangement uses TRBV7-2 and TRBJ1-1; TCRdb gives TRBD1 as the D gene, but with no DNA this cannot be confirmed. CDR3 size: 16 residues. Germline CDR1 and CDR2: SGHTA and FQGNSA. The CDR3 region is CASSQSRDRVSIEAFF.